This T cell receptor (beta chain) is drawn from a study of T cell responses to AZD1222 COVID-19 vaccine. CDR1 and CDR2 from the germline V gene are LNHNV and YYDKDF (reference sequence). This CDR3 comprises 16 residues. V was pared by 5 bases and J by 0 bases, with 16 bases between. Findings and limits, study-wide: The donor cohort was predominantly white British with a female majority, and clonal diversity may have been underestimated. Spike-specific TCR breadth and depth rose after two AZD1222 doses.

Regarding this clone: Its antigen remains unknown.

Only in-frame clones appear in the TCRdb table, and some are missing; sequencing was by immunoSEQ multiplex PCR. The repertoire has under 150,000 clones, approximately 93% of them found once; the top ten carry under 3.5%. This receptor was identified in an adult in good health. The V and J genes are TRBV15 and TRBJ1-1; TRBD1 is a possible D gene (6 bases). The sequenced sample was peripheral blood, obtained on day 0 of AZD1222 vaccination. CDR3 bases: TGTGCCACCAGCGATCCCGGGACACTAATGAACACTGAAGCTTTCTTT. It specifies CATSDPGTLMNTEAFF. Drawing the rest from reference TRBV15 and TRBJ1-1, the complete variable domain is DAMVIQNPRYQVTQFGKPVTLSCSQTLNHNVMYWYQQKSSQAPKLLFHYYDKDFNNEADTPDNFQSRRPNTSFCFLDIRSPGLGDTAMYLCATSDPGTLMNTEAFFGQGTRLTVV.